This T cell receptor beta chain was recorded in a study of T cells in Graves' hyperthyroidism and ophthalmopathy (dated by TCRdb to about 2019). Describing the broader study: Peripheral blood samples were taken at initial diagnosis, before any treatment was given. To identify distinguishing TCR V-J signatures, a discovery cohort of some 99 patients was used, comprising 43 with Graves' ophthalmopathy and around 60 with stable Graves' hyperthyroidism. Prospective prediction of ophthalmopathy was tested in an independent validation cohort consisting of fewer than 20 hyperthyroidism patients and over 15 patients who later progressed to ophthalmopathy. Following sampling, methimazole starting at 30 mg daily was given to hyperthyroidism patients, and high-dose intravenous methylprednisolone was given to ophthalmopathy patients. The 90 to 100 discovery patients were randomly split 7:3 into training and test sets. The paper describes TCR Vbeta CDR3 sequencing of around 140 peripheral blood samples, made up of some 40 ophthalmopathy patients, 70 to 80 hyperthyroidism patients and roughly 17 progressor patients. In addition, the study compared T-cell repertoires in thyroid tissue and in blood from five to seven Graves' hyperthyroidism patients. Broad study findings and their caveats: No statistical method was used to set the sample size in advance, and investigators knew the group allocation. Blood samples also contained most of the expanded thyroid clonotypes (frequency above 0.001), which suggests that blood repertoires may reflect thyroid immune responses. A model built on a 13 V-J signature distinguished ophthalmopathy from stable hyperthyroidism, reaching over 85% sensitivity and under 84% specificity in cross-validation and 80%/75% in testing. In validation, the model predicted progression to ophthalmopathy with about 71% sensitivity and around 72% specificity, a median of 6.5 months before onset.

CDR1 and CDR2 were assigned from the germline V gene as SGHTA and FQGNSA. Trimmed from V: 5 bases; trimmed from J: 8 bases; junction bases lacking a gene match: 14. Its CDR3 holds 16 amino acids, cysteine through phenylalanine. Just CDR3 DNA is preserved here, 48 bases in frame from base 1. Hyperthyroidism patients were newly diagnosed, with disease duration under 2 months, and aged 18 to 65 years. The study excluded patients with uncontrolled infections, other autoimmune diseases, pregnancy or lactation. Diagnoses were established on the basis of clinical symptoms, serum thyroxine and TRAb, thyroid ultrasound, and orbital computed tomography. Blood from progressor patients was collected at the time of first diagnosis with hyperthyroidism, before any ophthalmopathy symptoms had appeared. PBMCs were separated from 10 ml of fresh peripheral blood using Ficoll-Paque density gradient centrifugation. Progressor patients were initially diagnosed with Graves' hyperthyroidism and developed ophthalmopathy during follow-up. Trizol reagent was used to extract total RNA, and RNA quality was then checked on an Agilent 2100 Bioanalyzer.

This clonotype came up many times. Its target antigen remains unknown. Nothing much larger sits one base from this clone, and base qualities are not available. TCR beta CDR3 regions were amplified from RNA transcripts. The TCR CDR3 was subjected to a first round of RT-PCR using the HTBI primer set and the Qiagen OneStep RT-PCR kit. The libraries were constructed in a second round of multiplex PCR and then size-selected and purified. Libraries were sequenced paired-end with 100 bp reads on an Illumina HiSeq2000. The published analysis was carried out like this. SOAPnuke was used to process the raw data, throwing out any read that contained adapters or uncalled bases, had a mean Phred below 15, or lacked an exact constant-primer or identifier match. High-quality paired reads were merged using COPE v1.2.5, and each unique nucleotide sequence was defined as a clonotype. MiTCR v1.1 was used to align the clonotypes against IMGT TRBV, TRBD and TRBJ reference segments. Analysis was restricted to V-J combinations with a frequency above 0.0001, which covered roughly 99% of repertoires. The TCS score was defined as the ratio of F50 (clonal expansion) to E x V (chaos), calculated using BLOSUM62-based TCRdist between CDR3 peptides within each V-J. Welch's t-statistics and random forest reduced some 510 V-J features to about 13, which were used in a naive Bayes classifier (R e1071). Using fastp trimming at Q25 and MiXCR clonotype assembly, TCRdb reanalyzed the public sequencing data and kept in-frame beta chains. For every CDR3 protein sequence, its rows merge into one entry that carries the most common genes and DNA. The V and J calls and clone size come from TCRdb's table, not from the authors' own analysis. This sample lists almost 600,000 distinct CDR3 sequences; over 11% were detected once. The ten most abundant clones make up 4.5% to 6% of the sample.

Sequenced material: blood. The sequence came from a woman aged 25 to 45 with Graves' hyperthyroidism that later progressed to Graves' ophthalmopathy. The V and J segments used are TRBV7-2 and TRBJ1-2, and TRBD1 matches 10 of the central bases. CDR3 region: CASSIRQSATGGGYTF. Read as DNA, the sequence is TGTGCCAGCAGCATACGACAGTCTGCGACAGGGGGCGGCTACACCTTC.